This TCR beta chain derives from a study of cytomegalovirus exposure and HLA in healthy donors. Turning to the study itself: The approximately 120 validation repertoires used the same platform as the roughly 670 first-cohort repertoires, a later analysis reported. Study-wide points: That first-cohort TCR clusters tended to co-occur in the 95 to 150 validation repertoires was found in a later analysis. The study labeled about 160 TCR beta chains cytomegalovirus-associated.

About this clone itself: Its target is not known.

The repertoire was sequenced with immunoSEQ multiplex PCR; TCRdb's copy has only in-frame clones and lacks some. The sample lists roughly 75,000 clones, around four fifths occurring once. The donors were part of the validation cohort, which consisted of under 150 subjects and was separate from the first cohort of several hundred subjects. The CDR3 length is 13 residues. Germline values: CDR1 SGHDT, CDR2 YYEEEE. Unmatched junction bases numbered 2, after V lost 4 bases and J lost 1 base. Sequencing was performed on PBMCs. The rearrangement links TRBV5-6 to TRBJ2-7; TRBD1 matches at 7 bases. The TCR sequence derives from a man between 25 and 39 years old in good health and CMV-seronegative. CDR3 DNA: TGTGCCAGCAGCCTGGGACAGTCCTACGAGCAGTACTTC. Amino acid sequence: CASSLGQSYEQYF.